These 14 T cell receptor beta chains came from one sample sequenced in a study of blood T cell repertoires in COVID-19. Profiling relied on immunoSEQ multiplex PCR, and the TCRdb table lists in-frame clones only, not all of them. The sample records 180,000 or so clones, approximately 85% being singletons. Sequencing input: peripheral blood. These TCRs come from a human donor with active or convalescent COVID-19. The donor label of this sample is uncertain.

This chain links TRBV7-3 with TRBJ2-1; 13 nucleotides agree with TRBD2. The CDR3 length is 16 residues. V shed 5 bases and J 2 bases; nucleotides not matched to a gene: 3. CDR1 and CDR2 (germline): SGHTA, FQGTGA. CDR3 coding DNA: TGTGCCAGCAGCCAAGGGACTAGCGGGACCTACAATGAGCAGTTCTTC. Residues: CASSQGTSGTYNEQFF.

The V call is TRBV7-9, the J call TRBJ2-1; D call uncertain. Germline CDR1 and CDR2: SEHNR and FQNEAQ (reference sequence). This CDR3 contains 15 residues. Trimming took off 5 bases at V and 2 bases at J, with 13 bases between the two ends. The CDR3 DNA is TGTGCCAGCAGCCCCCCAGGCTCGCCCTACAATGAGCAGTTCTTC. It translates to CASSPPGSPYNEQFF.

In its sample, this clone was seen many times. The rearrangement joins TRBV5-4 to TRBJ2-7; tentatively, D is TRBD2 (6 bases). Trimming shortened V by 1 base and J by 2 bases, and 10 bases separated the two germline ends. The V gene's germline CDR1 is SGHNT and CDR2 YYREEE (reference sequence). This CDR3 is 14 amino acids long. Written as DNA, the CDR3 is TGTGCCAGCAGCTTGAACGGGAGCCCCTACGAGCAGTACTTC. This translates into CASSLNGSPYEQYF.

The rearrangement joins TRBV28 to TRBJ1-2; the D gene is possibly TRBD1 (6 bases). This CDR3 comprises 14 residues. Trimming removed 5 bases from V and 6 bases from J, with 16 bases in between. Per germline, CDR1 MDHEN and CDR2 SYDVKM. CDR3 in amino acids: CASSGGGARNGYTF. In DNA, the CDR3 is TGTGCCAGCAGTGGAGGGGGGGCGAGGAATGGCTACACCTTC.

This clone appeared once. The chain employs TRBV6-2 or TRBV6-3 and TRBJ1-1, with D perhaps matching TRBD1 (5 bases). In germline, CDR1 is MNHEY, CDR2 SVGEGT. CDR3 length: 17 residues. The V gene lost 6 bases and the J gene lost 1 base, with 21 bases spanning the gap. Here the CDR3 reads CASSNERLGGWNTEAFF. Here the CDR3 DNA reads TGTGCCAGCAGCAACGAACGGTTGGGGGGATGGAACACTGAAGCTTTCTTT.

There are a few counts of this clone. The gene calls are TRBV12-3 or TRBV12-4 and TRBJ2-2; D is uncertain. Trimming stripped 3 bases from V and 9 bases from J, with 11 bases between. The CDR3 runs 13 residues. CDR3 nucleotides: TGTGCCAGCAGTTTCGTACAGACGAGGGAGCTGTTTTTT. Its translation is CASSFVQTRELFF.

The chain employs TRBV7-6 and TRBJ2-3; the match to TRBD2 covers 8 bases. The CDR3 is 16 residues long. The germline gives CDR1 SGHVS, CDR2 FNYEAQ. The ends lost 2 bases at V and 1 base at J; junction bases unmatched: 5. The CDR3 loop is CASSLTGGPGTDTQYF. The CDR3 DNA reads TGTGCCAGCAGCTTAACGGGGGGGCCTGGCACAGATACGCAGTATTTT.

The chain links TRBV11-3 to TRBJ1-2, with 7 positions matching TRBD1. The CDR3 is 15 residues long. CDR1 and CDR2 (germline): SGHNT, YENEEA. V lost 1 base, J lost 8 bases, and 10 bases stayed unmatched. The CDR3 region is CASSLGPTGTEGYTF. DNA for the CDR3: TGTGCCAGCAGCTTAGGCCCTACCGGGACAGAAGGCTACACCTTC.

The rearrangement links TRBV5-1 to TRBJ2-7, with TRBD1 matching 8 bases. J was trimmed by 6 bases and V by 0 bases; bases with no gene match: 5. The CDR3 has 14 residues. Germline loops: CDR1 SGHRS, CDR2 YFSETQ. This CDR3 is CASSLGTGMVEQYF. CDR3 nucleotides: TGCGCCAGCAGCTTGGGGACAGGGATGGTCGAGCAGTACTTC.

The chain carries TRBV6-2 or TRBV6-3 and TRBJ2-1; D may be TRBD2 (5 bases). Looked up from germline, CDR1 is MNHEY and CDR2 is SVGEGT. The CDR3 contains 20 residues. V dropped 6 bases and J dropped 0 bases, with 27 bases sitting between them. The CDR3 region has the DNA TGTGCCAGCAGCTCCACATTCTCACTCAGGACTGAGAGCTCCTACAATGAGCAGTTCTTC. The encoded protein is CASSSTFSLRTESSYNEQFF.

The chain links TRBV7-9 to TRBJ1-5; perhaps TRBD1 as D (6 bases). The CDR3 has 16 residues. Trimming removed 1 base at V and 5 bases at J, with 15 bases between. In germline, CDR1 is SEHNR, CDR2 FQNEAQ (reference sequence). CDR3 in DNA: TGTGCCAGCAGCTTAGGAGGCGGGTACAGGGATCAGCCCCAGCATTTT. Translated: CASSLGGGYRDQPQHF.

The rearrangement links TRBV18 to TRBJ1-2; 9 bases are a match to TRBD1. Germline-derived CDR1 and CDR2 are KGHSH and LQKENI. CDR3 size: 16 residues. V shed 3 bases and J 4 bases; nucleotides not matched to a gene: 9. The CDR3 reads CASSPRPGTGRYGYTF. In DNA form, the CDR3 reads TGTGCCAGCTCACCCCGTCCCGGGACAGGGCGCTATGGCTACACCTTC.

The V gene is TRBV9, the J gene TRBJ2-7; TRBD1 might be the D (5 bases). V was shortened by 3 bases and J by 0 bases, with 13 bases between the two germline ends. Germline loops: CDR1 SGDLS, CDR2 YYNGEE. The CDR3 contains 15 residues. The CDR3 spells CASSESGSSSYEQYF. The CDR3 coding sequence is TGTGCCAGCAGCGAGTCAGGGTCTAGCTCCTACGAGCAGTACTTC.

This chain connects TRBV4-3 to TRBJ1-5; no definite D call. Germline lookup yields CDR1 LGHNA and CDR2 YSLEER. Trimming stripped 1 base from V and 0 bases from J, with 16 bases between. This CDR3 is built from 18 residues. The CDR3: CASSQGAWAEYSNQPQHF. The DNA for the CDR3 is TGCGCCAGCAGCCAAGGTGCCTGGGCAGAATATAGCAATCAGCCCCAGCATTTT.